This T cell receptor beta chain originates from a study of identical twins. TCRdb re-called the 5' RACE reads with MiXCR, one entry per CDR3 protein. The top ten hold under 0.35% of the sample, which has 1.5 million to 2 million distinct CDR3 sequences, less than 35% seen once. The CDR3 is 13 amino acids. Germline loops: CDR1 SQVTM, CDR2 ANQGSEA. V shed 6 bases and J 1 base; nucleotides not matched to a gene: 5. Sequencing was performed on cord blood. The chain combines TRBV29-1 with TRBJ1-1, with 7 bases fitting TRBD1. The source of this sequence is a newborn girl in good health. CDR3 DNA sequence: TGCAGCGTCTCACAGGGGCAGAACACTGAAGCTTTCTTT. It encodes CSVSQGQNTEAFF.